This T cell receptor (beta chain) derives from a study of T-cell reconstitution after alpha-beta-depleted transplantation in children. For TCRbeta, the library was prepared with unique molecular identifiers. MiXCR, applied by TCRdb to the PCR reads, yields one record per CDR3 protein. Of just under 550,000 distinct CDR3 sequences in the sample, about a sixth are singletons; the top ten hold roughly 3.3%. This clonotype appeared a few times. CDR1 is SQVTM, CDR2 ANQGSEA, per germline. The V end lost 5 bases, the J end lost 1 base, and 8 bases lay between the germline ends. This CDR3 has 13 amino acids. The starting material was PBMCs from the stem cell graft donor, obtained from the stem cell graft. This receptor was obtained from a human donor who donated a stem cell graft to a child with acute lymphoblastic leukemia. The J gene is TRBJ2-2, the V gene TRBV29-1; D ambiguous. CDR3 sequence (DNA): TGCAGCGTTTACGGGCAGAACACCGGGGAGCTGTTTTTT. Its protein is CSVYGQNTGELFF.